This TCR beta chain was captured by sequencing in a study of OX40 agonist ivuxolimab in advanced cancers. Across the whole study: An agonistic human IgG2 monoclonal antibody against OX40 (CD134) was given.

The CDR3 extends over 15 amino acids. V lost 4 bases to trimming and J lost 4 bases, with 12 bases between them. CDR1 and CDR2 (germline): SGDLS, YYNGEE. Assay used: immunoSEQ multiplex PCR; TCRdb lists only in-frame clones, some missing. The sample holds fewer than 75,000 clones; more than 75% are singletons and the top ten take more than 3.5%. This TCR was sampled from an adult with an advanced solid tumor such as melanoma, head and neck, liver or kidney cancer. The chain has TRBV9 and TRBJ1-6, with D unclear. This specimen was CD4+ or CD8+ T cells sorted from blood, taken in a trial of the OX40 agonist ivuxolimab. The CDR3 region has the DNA TGTGCCAGCAGCACCGGGAGAAATTATAATTCACCCCTCCACTTT. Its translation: CASSTGRNYNSPLHF.